This T cell receptor beta chain was retrieved from a study of blood T cell repertoires in COVID-19 (dated by TCRdb to the early 2020s). Notes on the research overall: Samples covering the acute and convalescent phases of COVID-19 were provided by collaborators in the United States, Italy and Spain. The material from the prospective study consisted of cDNA or gDNA derived from T cells, B-cell-depleted T cells, or PBMCs. Deeply sampled blood TCRbeta repertoires from subjects exposed to, actively infected with, or recovered from COVID-19 were included in the dataset. The repertoires were released in a freely available public database meant as a resource for research on the immune response to SARS-CoV-2. Samples came from the ongoing ImmuneRACE study (first 160 participants) plus 1,254 subjects from 6 global collaborators. The sample metadata nearly always contained a de-identified subject ID, COVID-19 status, age in years and sex. HLA class I and class II types, where available, came from metadata supplied by the sample provider rather than from assay-based typing.

What the research found in general, with its limitations: Clinical and demographic metadata were provided uncurated, with the amount varying by source and participant.

The immunoSEQ Assay, a bias-controlled multiplex PCR, was used to amplify TCRbeta CDR3 regions from genomic DNA. Under the source paper's analysis protocol: Nucleated cell counts per sample were estimated from amplification of reference gene primers within the assay. Sequence reads were collapsed and filtered to measure the absolute abundance of every unique TCRbeta CDR3 rearrangement. For each sample, productive Simpson clonality was calculated by taking the square root of Simpson's diversity index across productive rearrangements. TCRdb took over this immuneACCESS table, retaining in-frame rearrangements with V and J assigned. Such tables are incomplete; in checked studies, under half of the missing clones stem from an unresolved V gene, and the remainder is unexplained. That table furnishes V, J and clone size, whereas the DNA furnished D and trimming. The sample records over 45,000 clones, 75% to 90% of which are singletons. The ten largest clones add up to less than 2% of the sample.

CDR1 and CDR2, per the germline V gene, are MDHEN and SYDVKM. The CDR3 sequence holds 14 residues, the cysteine and phenylalanine included. Here the CDR3 DNA is all that survives: 42 bases in frame from base 1. V trim: 6 bases; J trim: 7 bases; unmatched bases: 5. Concerning this clone itself: Its binding antigen is unknown. Per-base qualities were not stored, and no clone one base away is much larger.

The collaborating institutions used their own protocols to collect whole blood in K2EDTA tubes. For TCRbeta analysis, collaborators shipped samples as frozen whole blood, isolated PBMCs, or DNA extracted from either of those sample types. The receptor was derived from a woman between 55 and 75 years old with acute or convalescent COVID-19. Sequences were obtained from peripheral blood. The chain is assembled from TRBV28 and TRBJ1-6; 8 bases in the junction line up with TRBD1. Here the CDR3 is given as CASRPGQANSPLHF. DNA sequence: TGTGCCAGCAGACCGGGACAGGCAAATTCACCCCTCCACTTT.